The clone carrying this T cell receptor beta chain came up once. The data derive from a study of T cells after yellow fever vaccination. At the level of the study: For low cell numbers, libraries were made with SMART-Seq v4 Ultra Low Input. Study-wide points: Repertoires obtained by FACS sorting could include abundant clonotypes that entered as contaminants from the bulk population. When the response was secondary, it was weaker but reached its peak faster, day 5 versus 15.

V lost 2 bases and J 8 bases, leaving 21 bases between the germline ends. This CDR3 has 16 residues. Germline loops: CDR1 SQVTM, CDR2 ANQGSEA. In making TCR cDNA, 5'RACE template switching added a universal primer site and UMIs to it. TCRdb recomputed calls from the 5' RACE reads with MiXCR, one row per CDR3 protein. The table has 80,000 to 100,000 distinct CDR3 sequences, roughly 8.2% seen once. This receptor was identified in a man aged 18-30 years who received the YFV17D yellow fever vaccine. Here the sequenced sample was CD8+ T cells not binding an NS4B(214-222) dextramer, sorted from PBMCs, taken about 2 weeks after the first yellow fever vaccination. V is TRBV29-1 and J is TRBJ1-4; no clear D gene. CDR3 protein: CSVEPWAFRRGEKLFF. The CDR3 bases are TGCAGCGTTGAACCTTGGGCTTTTCGGCGTGGGGAAAAACTGTTTTTT.